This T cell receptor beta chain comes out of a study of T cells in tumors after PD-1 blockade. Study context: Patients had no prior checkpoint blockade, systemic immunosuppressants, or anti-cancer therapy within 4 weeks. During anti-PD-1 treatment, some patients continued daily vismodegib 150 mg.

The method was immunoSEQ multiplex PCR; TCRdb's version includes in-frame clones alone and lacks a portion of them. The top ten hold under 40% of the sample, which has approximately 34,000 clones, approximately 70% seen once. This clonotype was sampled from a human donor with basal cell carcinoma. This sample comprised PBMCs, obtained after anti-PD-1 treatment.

The CDR3 DNA follows: TGCAGCGTTCCGGACAGTGGAGGCTACACCTTC. Its translation: CSVPDSGGYTF. The chain combines TRBV29-1 with TRBJ1-2, with a possible D match to TRBD1 (6 bases). The CDR3 contains 11 residues. Germline V lookup: CDR1 SQVTM, CDR2 ANQGSEA. Between the trimmed V and J ends, which lost 5 bases and 8 bases, there was a span of 12 bases.